The sequence of this T cell receptor beta chain was determined in a study of response to subunit inactivated influenza vaccine. This clonotype was detected ten times or more. CDR1 is SGHAT, CDR2 FQNNGV, per germline. The CDR3 is 12 residues long. The V and J ends lost 6 bases and 6 bases, in that order; junction bases with no gene match: 4. TCRdb independently ran MiXCR on the RT-PCR reads; one entry per CDR3 protein. This sample has about 190,000 distinct CDR3 sequences, with 13% to 15% found just once. The material sequenced was CD8+ T cells sorted from PBMCs, taken about 5 days after vaccination. The clonotype comes from a man between 50 and 59 years old who received an inactivated influenza vaccine. This chain uses TRBV11-2 with TRBJ1-1, with TRBD1 matching over 7 bases. The CDR3 DNA sequence: TGTGCCAGCAGTTCCAGGGGGGCTGAAGCTTTCTTT. Translated: CASSSRGAEAFF.